These T cell receptor beta chains were read from a single sample in a study of technical replicates of blood from a handful of donors. TCRdb keeps only in-frame clones here, not all; method: immunoSEQ multiplex PCR. Of 70,000 to 80,000 clones listed, 90% to 95% are singletons. Sequenced material: T cells isolated from PBMCs. These receptors were collected from a human donor in good health. Some clones in this sample may be carry-over from other donors' samples. Both conserved end residues are part of each CDR3. A D gene is named only where the DNA matches it firmly. Some rows have no size entry. The others give once, few or many, or a class for an expanded clone.

V gene	J gene	clone size	D gene	CDR3 protein	CDR3 DNA
TRBV19	TRBJ1-4	.	.	CASSVDSRHNEKLFF	TGTGCCAGTAGTGTTGACAGCCGACATAATGAAAAACTGTTTTTT
TRBV2	TRBJ2-6	.	TRBD1	CASSEGQGNVLTF	TGTGCCAGCAGTGAGGGACAGGGGAACGTCCTGACTTTC
TRBV13	TRBJ1-2	.	TRBD1	CASSLQGAVGGYTF	TGTGCCAGCAGCTTACAGGGGGCTGTTGGTGGCTACACCTTC
TRBV30	TRBJ2-3	once	TRBD2	CAWSVTSVTADTQYF	TGTGCCTGGAGTGTAACTAGCGTAACCGCAGATACGCAGTATTTT
TRBV30	TRBJ1-1	.	.	CAWGDKTNTEAFF	TGTGCCTGGGGAGATAAAACGAACACTGAAGCTTTCTTT
TRBV6-6	TRBJ2-3	.	.	CASSLLEDTQYF	TGTGCCAGCAGCCTGCTAGAAGATACGCAGTATTTT
TRBV2	TRBJ2-1	.	.	CASRRSSGPYNEQFF	TGTGCCAGCAGGCGGTCTTCAGGGCCCTACAATGAGCAGTTCTTC
TRBV4-1	TRBJ1-2	.	.	CASSQAVAVGSTNYGYTF	TGCGCCAGCAGCCAAGCGGTGGCGGTAGGCTCTACGAACTATGGCTACACCTTC
TRBV10-1	TRBJ2-2	.	.	CASSEPGTGELFF	TGCGCCAGCAGTGAGCCGGGTACCGGGGAGCTGTTTTTT
TRBV27	TRBJ2-7	.	TRBD1	CASSIGTGLYEQYF	TGTGCCAGCTCTATCGGGACAGGTCTCTACGAGCAGTACTTC
TRBV19	TRBJ1-2	.	TRBD1	CASSLGQGVNGYTF	TGTGCCAGTAGTCTAGGACAGGGGGTAAATGGCTACACCTTC
TRBV18	TRBJ2-1	once	TRBD1	CASSPGQAYNEQFF	TGTGCCAGCTCACCTGGACAGGCCTACAATGAGCAGTTCTTC
TRBV19	TRBJ1-5	.	.	CASSPREYQPQHF	TGTGCCAGTAGTCCGAGGGAATATCAGCCCCAGCATTTT
TRBV6-5	TRBJ2-7	.	.	CASTPAGQSYEQYF	TGTGCCAGCACCCCGGCGGGACAGAGTTACGAGCAGTACTTC
TRBV19	TRBJ2-7	.	TRBD1	CASRGQGGYEQYF	TGTGCCAGTAGGGGACAGGGTGGATACGAGCAGTACTTC
TRBV19	TRBJ1-2	.	TRBD1	CASSIDGSATGLGYGYTF	TGTGCCAGTAGTATCGATGGATCGGCGACAGGGCTAGGCTATGGCTACACCTTC
TRBV21-1	TRBJ2-1	.	.	CASSKRGGNEQFF	TGTGCCAGCAGCAAAAGGGGGGGCAATGAGCAGTTCTTC
TRBV2	TRBJ2-3	.	TRBD2	CASSPSYNPGLAGAGADTQYF	TGTGCCAGCAGTCCCAGTTACAACCCGGGACTAGCGGGAGCGGGGGCAGATACGCAGTATTTT
TRBV6-5	TRBJ2-3	.	TRBD2	CATRTSGPTDTQYF	TGTGCCACCCGGACTAGCGGTCCCACAGATACGCAGTATTTT
TRBV27	TRBJ1-1	.	TRBD1	CASSWGKGQGAAFF	TGTGCCAGCAGTTGGGGTAAGGGACAGGGGGCCGCTTTCTTT
TRBV4-1	TRBJ2-5	.	TRBD1	CASSQGRQGPRETQYF	TGCGCCAGCAGCCAGGGAAGACAGGGACCTCGAGAGACCCAGTACTTC
TRBV4-1	TRBJ1-1	.	.	CASSLPTPRNTEAFF	TGCGCCAGCAGCCTCCCAACACCAAGGAACACTGAAGCTTTCTTT
TRBV5-1	TRBJ2-3	.	TRBD2	CASSTVLLADYTDTQYF	TGCGCCAGCAGCACCGTTCTCCTAGCGGACTACACAGATACGCAGTATTTT
TRBV30	TRBJ2-1	.	TRBD2	CAWNVTAPGGHYEQFF	TGTGCCTGGAACGTAACAGCGCCGGGAGGGCATTATGAGCAGTTCTTC
TRBV6-1	TRBJ1-1	.	TRBD1	CASTRDRGRGTEAFF	TGTGCCAGCACCAGAGACAGGGGGCGTGGTACTGAAGCTTTCTTT
TRBV5-1	TRBJ1-1	once	TRBD1	CASRADRGGTEAFF	TGCGCCAGCAGGGCGGACAGGGGTGGCACTGAAGCTTTCTTT
TRBV7-6	TRBJ2-5	.	TRBD2	CATNGLAGGLSRETQYF	TGTGCCACCAACGGGCTAGCGGGGGGGCTTTCCAGAGAGACCCAGTACTTC
TRBV6-5	TRBJ1-3	once	.	CASSYDGGSSGNTIYF	TGTGCCAGCAGTTACGATGGCGGTAGCTCTGGAAACACCATATATTTT
TRBV28	TRBJ1-2	.	TRBD1	CASSPPGQGYGYTF	TGTGCCAGCAGTCCCCCGGGACAGGGCTATGGCTACACCTTC
TRBV6-1	TRBJ1-6	.	.	CASSAIQGFDSPLHF	TGTGCCAGCAGTGCCATACAGGGTTTCGATTCACCCCTCCACTTT
TRBV19	TRBJ1-2	once	TRBD1	CASSITRGRHGYTF	TGTGCCAGTAGTATAACGAGGGGGCGGCATGGCTACACCTTC
TRBV27	TRBJ2-1	.	.	CASSLNRVREQFF	TGTGCCAGCAGTTTAAACAGGGTTCGAGAGCAGTTCTTC